The rows below give T cell receptor beta chains drawn from one sample of a study of shared clonotypes between healthy human individuals. Profiled with immunoSEQ multiplex PCR; TCRdb holds only in-frame clones, not every one. The sample records about half a million clones, around 85% being singletons. Sequencing used PBMCs. These TCRs come from a woman in her forties in good health. Some clones in this sample may be carry-over from other donors' samples. Both conserved end residues are part of each CDR3. D genes are given only for firm matches. Rows may omit the clone size; those that give it use once, few, many or a size class.

j_call d_call cdr3_length clone_size v_call cdr3_nt cdr3_aa
TRBJ2-7 TRBD2 14 - TRBV7-9 TGTGCCAGCAGCCAACTAGCGGGTGGCTACGAGCAGTACTTC CASSQLAGGYEQYF
TRBJ2-1 TRBD2 15 - TRBV7-6 TGTGCCAGCAGCTTGGGACTAGCGGGAGTCAATGAGCAGTTCTTC CASSLGLAGVNEQFF
TRBJ2-4 - 15 - TRBV5-4 TGTGCCAGCAGCCAGAAAGCCGGGACCAAAAACATTCAGTACTTC CASSQKAGTKNIQYF
TRBJ2-7 TRBD2 18 - TRBV14 TGTGCCAGCAGCCAACGACGTAGACTAGCGGGAGACCCCTACGAGCAGTACTTC CASSQRRRLAGDPYEQYF
TRBJ1-4 - 12 - TRBV5-1 TGCGCCAGCAGCTCCTCCAACCAAAAACTGTTTTTT CASSSSNQKLFF
TRBJ2-1 - 13 - TRBV10-1 TGCGCCAGCAGTGAGTGGGACTACAATGAGCAGTTCTTC CASSEWDYNEQFF
TRBJ2-7 TRBD2 15 - TRBV11-2 TGTGCCAGCACCCCGGGTCTAGCGGATTTCTACGAGCAGTACTTC CASTPGLADFYEQYF
TRBJ2-3 - 15 few TRBV7-8 TGTGCCAGCAGCTTAGTGAGTTCGGCCACAGATACGCAGTATTTT CASSLVSSATDTQYF
TRBJ1-1 - 12 - TRBV28 TGTGCCAGCAGTCTAAGACAGGCCGAAGCTTTCTTT CASSLRQAEAFF
TRBJ2-3 TRBD1 16 few TRBV10-3 TGTGCCATCAGTGAACAGGGGGCGGTGGGCACAGATACGCAGTATTTT CAISEQGAVGTDTQYF
TRBJ2-5 - 14 - TRBV7-8 TGTGCCAGCAGCTTAGAGACGGTAAAAGAGACCCAGTACTTC CASSLETVKETQYF
TRBJ2-1 - 13 - TRBV7-3 TGTGCCAGCAGCCTTACTACCTACAATGAGCAGTTCTTC CASSLTTYNEQFF
TRBJ2-3 TRBD2 15 once TRBV9 TGTGCCAGCAGCGTAGCTCCTCTAGCGGGAGATACGCAGTATTTT CASSVAPLAGDTQYF
TRBJ2-7 TRBD2 14 - TRBV5-1 TGCGCCAGCAGCCGGACTAGCGAATCCTACGAGCAGTACTTC CASSRTSESYEQYF
TRBJ1-3 - 14 - TRBV2 TGTGCCAGCAGTGAAGCAGGGGTTGGAAACACCATATATTTT CASSEAGVGNTIYF
TRBJ2-3 - 15 - TRBV12-5 TGTGCTAGTGGTTTGGGTCAGGGTCGCACAGATACGCAGTATTTT CASGLGQGRTDTQYF
TRBJ1-4 - 14 - TRBV30 TGTGCCTGGAGTCTAGGTTTGCGAAATGAAAAACTGTTTTTT CAWSLGLRNEKLFF
TRBJ1-5 - 14 - TRBV6-9 TGTGCCAGCAGTTACCTGGGGGGGAATCAGCCCCAGCATTTT CASSYLGGNQPQHF
TRBJ1-6 TRBD1 14 - TRBV7-8 TGTGCCAGCAGTTCAAGGACAGGGCCATCACCCCTCCACTTT CASSSRTGPSPLHF
TRBJ1-1 - 15 - TRBV28 TGTGCCAGCAGTCCCATAGTTCTTACGAACACTGAAGCTTTCTTT CASSPIVLTNTEAFF
TRBJ2-5 TRBD2 16 - TRBV5-1 TGCGCCAGCAGCAACAGCGGGAGGGAGACGAGAGAGACCCAGTACTTC CASSNSGRETRETQYF
TRBJ1-4 TRBD1 16 - TRBV7-6 TGTGCCAGCAGCTCCGGGACAGGGGGCGGATATGAAAAACTGTTTTTT CASSSGTGGGYEKLFF
TRBJ2-1 TRBD2 21 - TRBV4-3 TGCGCCAGCAGCCAAGATGCGGGGGACTCGTGGAGCGGGAGAAGCTACAATGAGCAGTTCTTC CASSQDAGDSWSGRSYNEQFF
TRBJ1-4 TRBD1 16 - TRBV4-1 TGCGCCAGCAGCCAGAGAGGGACAGCCAGTAATGAAAAACTGTTTTTT CASSQRGTASNEKLFF
TRBJ2-1 TRBD2 15 - TRBV29-1 TGCAGCGTTGAAGATTTGGCTAGCGGTTACAATGAGCAGTTCTTC CSVEDLASGYNEQFF
TRBJ2-2 - 16 few TRBV11-2 TGTGCCAGCAGCTTTGGGCAGGGCTTTAACACCGGGGAGCTGTTTTTT CASSFGQGFNTGELFF
TRBJ2-5 - 13 once TRBV7-9 TGTGCCAGCAGCTTTCGACTGAAAGAGACCCAGTACTTC CASSFRLKETQYF
TRBJ2-5 - 15 - TRBV5-4 TGTGCCAGCAGCTTGGCGGGTGATGGGCGGGATTCCCTCTACTTC CASSLAGDGRDSLYF
TRBJ2-7 TRBD1 15 - TRBV19 TGTGCCAGTAGTGAGGACAGGGGGGGAACCTACGAGCAGTACTTC CASSEDRGGTYEQYF
TRBJ2-7 TRBD2 15 - TRBV19 TGTGCCAGTAGTATCCTTGTAGCGGGATTGGGCGAGCAGTACTTC CASSILVAGLGEQYF
TRBJ2-2 TRBD2 14 - TRBV28 TGTGCCAGCCGACGCGGGGGAGTGGACGGGGAGCTGTTTTTT CASRRGGVDGELFF
TRBJ2-6 - 17 many TRBV27 TGTGCCAGCACCCCCTCCCTCGGTTATAATGGGGCCAACGTCCTGACTTTC CASTPSLGYNGANVLTF
TRBJ2-7 TRBD2 16 - TRBV2 TGTGCCAGCAGTGACCCCGGGAGGTGGGACTCCTACGAGCAGTACTTC CASSDPGRWDSYEQYF
TRBJ2-2 - 14 few TRBV6-1 TGTGCCAGCAGCCCGGAGGCGGGAACCGGGGAGCTGTTTTTT CASSPEAGTGELFF
TRBJ2-3 TRBD2 18 - TRBV5-1 TGCGCCAGCAGCTTGGCCGGTGTAATAGCGGGGGCCACAGATACGCAGTATTTT CASSLAGVIAGATDTQYF
TRBJ2-7 TRBD1 15 - TRBV11-1 TGTGCCAGCAGTCCTGGGACAGCGACTTCCTACGAGCAGTACTTC CASSPGTATSYEQYF